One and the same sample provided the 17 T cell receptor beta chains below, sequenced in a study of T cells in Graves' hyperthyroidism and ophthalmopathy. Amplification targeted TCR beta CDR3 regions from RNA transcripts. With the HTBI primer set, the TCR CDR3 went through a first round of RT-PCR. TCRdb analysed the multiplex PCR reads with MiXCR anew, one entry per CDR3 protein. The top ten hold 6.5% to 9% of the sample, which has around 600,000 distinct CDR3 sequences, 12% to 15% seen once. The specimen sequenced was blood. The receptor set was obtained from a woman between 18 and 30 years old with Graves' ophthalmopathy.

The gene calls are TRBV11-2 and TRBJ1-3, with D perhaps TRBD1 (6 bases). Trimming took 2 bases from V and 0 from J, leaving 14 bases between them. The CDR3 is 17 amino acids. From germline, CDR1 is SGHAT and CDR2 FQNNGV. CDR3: CASSLTGHLDSGNTIYF. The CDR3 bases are TGTGCCAGCAGCTTAACGGGACACCTTGACTCTGGAAACACCATATATTTT. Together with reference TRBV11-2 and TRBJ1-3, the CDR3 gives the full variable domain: EAGVAQSPRYKIIEKRQSVAFWCNPISGHATLYWYQQILGQGPKLLIQFQNNGVVDDSQLPKDRFSAERLKGVDSTLKIQPAKLEDSAVYLCASSLTGHLDSGNTIYFGEGSWLTVV.

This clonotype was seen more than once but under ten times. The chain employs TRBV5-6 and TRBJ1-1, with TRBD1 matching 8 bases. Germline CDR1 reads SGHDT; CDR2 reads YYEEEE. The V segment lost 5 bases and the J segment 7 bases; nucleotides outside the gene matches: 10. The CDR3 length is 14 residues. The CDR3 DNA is TGTGCCAGCAGAAGACAGGGGTCAATTGGTGAAGCTTTCTTT. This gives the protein CASRRQGSIGEAFF.

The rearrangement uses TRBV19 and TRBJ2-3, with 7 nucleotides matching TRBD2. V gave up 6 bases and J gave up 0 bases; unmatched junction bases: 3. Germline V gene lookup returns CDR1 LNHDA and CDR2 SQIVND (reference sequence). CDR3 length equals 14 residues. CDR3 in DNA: TGTGCCAGTAGAGCGGGAACTAGCACAGATACGCAGTATTTT. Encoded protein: CASRAGTSTDTQYF.

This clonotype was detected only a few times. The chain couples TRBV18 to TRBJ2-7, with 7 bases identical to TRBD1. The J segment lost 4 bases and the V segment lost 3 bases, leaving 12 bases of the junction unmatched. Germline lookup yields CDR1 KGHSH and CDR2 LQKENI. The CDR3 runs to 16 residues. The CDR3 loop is CASSPDRMGAEYEQYF. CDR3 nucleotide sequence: TGTGCCAGCTCACCGGACAGGATGGGGGCTGAGTACGAGCAGTACTTC.

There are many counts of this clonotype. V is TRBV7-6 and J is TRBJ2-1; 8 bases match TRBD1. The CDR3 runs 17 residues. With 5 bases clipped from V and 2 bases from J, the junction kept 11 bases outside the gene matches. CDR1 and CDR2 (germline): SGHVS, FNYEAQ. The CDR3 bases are TGTGCCAGCAGCCAGGGGGCGAGGGAGAGGACCTACAATGAGCAGTTCTTC. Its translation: CASSQGARERTYNEQFF.

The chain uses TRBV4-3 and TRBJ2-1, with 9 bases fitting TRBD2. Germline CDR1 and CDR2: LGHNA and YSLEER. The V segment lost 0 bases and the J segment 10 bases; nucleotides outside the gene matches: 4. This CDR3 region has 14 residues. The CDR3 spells CASSQDAGLAEQFF. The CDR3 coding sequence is TGCGCCAGCAGCCAAGACGCAGGACTAGCGGAGCAGTTCTTC.

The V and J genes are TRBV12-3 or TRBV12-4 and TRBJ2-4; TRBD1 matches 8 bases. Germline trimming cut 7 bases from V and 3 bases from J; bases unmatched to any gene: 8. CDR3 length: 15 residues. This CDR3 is CASTRTGLGKNIQYF. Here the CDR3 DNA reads TGTGCCAGCACCCGGACAGGGCTGGGCAAAAACATTCAGTACTTC.

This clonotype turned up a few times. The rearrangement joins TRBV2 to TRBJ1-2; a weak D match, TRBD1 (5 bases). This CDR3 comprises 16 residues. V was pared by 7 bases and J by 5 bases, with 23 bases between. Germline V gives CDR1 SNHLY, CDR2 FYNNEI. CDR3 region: CASTPGGWAIKYGYTF. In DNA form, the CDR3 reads TGTGCCAGCACCCCGGGGGGGTGGGCTATTAAGTATGGCTACACCTTC.

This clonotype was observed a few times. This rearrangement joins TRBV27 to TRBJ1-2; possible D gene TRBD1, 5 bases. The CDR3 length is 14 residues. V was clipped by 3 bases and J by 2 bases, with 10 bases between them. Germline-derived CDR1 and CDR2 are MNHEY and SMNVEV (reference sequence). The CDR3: CASSFNPGNYGYTF. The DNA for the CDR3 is TGTGCCAGCAGTTTTAATCCAGGGAACTATGGCTACACCTTC.

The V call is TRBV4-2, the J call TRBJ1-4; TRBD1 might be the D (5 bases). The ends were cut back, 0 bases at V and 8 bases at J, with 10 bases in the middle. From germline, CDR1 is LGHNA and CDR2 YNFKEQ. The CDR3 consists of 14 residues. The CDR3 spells CASSQDKWGEKLFF. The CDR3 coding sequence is TGTGCCAGCAGCCAAGATAAGTGGGGGGAAAAACTGTTTTTT.

CDR3 DNA sequence: TGTGCCAGCAGCCAAGACCCATTCAGCTCTGGGGCCAACGTCCTGACTTTC. Amino acid sequence: CASSQDPFSSGANVLTF. The chain joins TRBV11-2 to TRBJ2-6; D gene unclear. The CDR3 consists of 17 residues. Per germline, CDR1 SGHAT and CDR2 FQNNGV. Trimming removed 5 bases at V and 0 bases at J, with 14 bases between.

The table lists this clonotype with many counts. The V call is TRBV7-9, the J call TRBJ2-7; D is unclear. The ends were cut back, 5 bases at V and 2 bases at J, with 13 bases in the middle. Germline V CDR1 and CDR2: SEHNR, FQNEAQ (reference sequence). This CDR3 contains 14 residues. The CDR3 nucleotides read TGTGCCAGCAGCCCACCCGCGATCCCCTACGAGCAGTACTTC. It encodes CASSPPAIPYEQYF.

DNA of the CDR3: TGCGCCAGCAGCCAAGGAGGACAGGGGTCCTCTGGGGCCAACGTCCTGACTTTC. It yields the protein CASSQGGQGSSGANVLTF. The chain has TRBV4-1 and TRBJ2-6; 9 bases map to TRBD1. Trimming cost V 1 base and J 0 bases; bases outside gene matches: 4. The CDR3 is 18 residues long. Germline values: CDR1 MGHRA, CDR2 YSYEKL.

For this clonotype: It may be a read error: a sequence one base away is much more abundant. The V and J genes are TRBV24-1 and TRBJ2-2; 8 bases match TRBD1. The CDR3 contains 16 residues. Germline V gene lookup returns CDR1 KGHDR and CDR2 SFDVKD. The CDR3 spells CATSDLGQGPTGGLFF. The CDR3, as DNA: TGTGCCACCAGTGATTTGGGACAGGGTCCCACCGGGGGGCTGTTTTTT.

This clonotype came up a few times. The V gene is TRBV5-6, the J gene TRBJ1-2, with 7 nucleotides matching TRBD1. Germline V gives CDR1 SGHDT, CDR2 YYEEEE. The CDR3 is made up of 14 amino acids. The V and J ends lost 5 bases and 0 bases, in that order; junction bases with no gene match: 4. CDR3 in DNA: TGTGCCAGCAGGGGGGACAGCACTAACTATGGCTACACCTTC. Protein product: CASRGDSTNYGYTF.

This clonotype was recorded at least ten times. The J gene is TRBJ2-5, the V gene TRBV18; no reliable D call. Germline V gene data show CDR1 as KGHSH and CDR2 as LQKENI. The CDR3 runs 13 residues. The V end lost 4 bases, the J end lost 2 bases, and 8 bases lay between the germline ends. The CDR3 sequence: CASSRKGQETQYF. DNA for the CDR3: TGTGCCAGCTCACGGAAAGGACAAGAGACCCAGTACTTC.

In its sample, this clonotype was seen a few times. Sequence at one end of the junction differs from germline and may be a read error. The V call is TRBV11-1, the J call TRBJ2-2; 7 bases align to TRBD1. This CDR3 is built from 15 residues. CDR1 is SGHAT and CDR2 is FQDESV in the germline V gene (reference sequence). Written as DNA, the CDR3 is TGCGCCAGCAGCCGGCGACAGGGCGACACCGGGGAGCTGTTTTTT. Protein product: CASSRRQGDTGELFF. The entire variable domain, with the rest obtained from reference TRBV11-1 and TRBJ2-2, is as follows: EAEVAQSPRYKITEKSQAVAFWCDPISGHATLYWYRQILGQGPELLVQFQDESVVDDSQLPKDRFSAERLKGVDSTLKIQPAELGDSAMYLCASSRRQGDTGELFFGEGSRLTVL.